By share of the sample, the clone carrying this TCR beta chain is medium-sized. Its matching antigen is unknown. The data are from a study of spatial heterogeneity in lung cancer. Study-level information: Across tumor regions, counts of TCR transcripts showed a strong correlation with a T cell module score derived from matched bulk RNA-seq. Findings of the study overall: Tumors with more nonsynonymous mutations had more expanded intratumoral alpha and beta TCRs. Ubiquitous and regional nonsynonymous mutations were tracked by counts of ubiquitous and regional expanded TCRs, respectively.

Individual TCR cDNA molecules each bore their own unique molecular identifier. TCRdb called the 5' RACE reads again in MiXCR, with one record for every CDR3 protein. The sample records several thousand distinct CDR3 sequences, approximately 1.3% being singletons. The time point is: sample taken at primary tumor resection. Whole RNA obtained from tumor, nontumor lung or frozen PBMC underwent sequencing without sorting. V was cut by 5 bases and J by 9 bases, with 15 bases left in between. Germline loops: CDR1 SGHDT, CDR2 YYEEEE. CDR3 length: 12 amino acids. The sequence derives from a male donor with early-stage non-small cell lung cancer. The sequencing here drew on lung tumor tissue, taken at surgery. The chain carries TRBV5-6 and TRBJ2-7; D call uncertain. The CDR3 spells CASRLGPSGQYF. Here the CDR3 DNA reads TGTGCCAGCAGGCTCGGACCGTCCGGGCAGTACTTC.